The 2 T cell receptor beta chains listed next were all sequenced from one sample in a study of T-cell memory formation after mild COVID-19. TCRdb used MiXCR to reprocess the 5' RACE reads, holding one entry per CDR3 protein. The table has about 130,000 distinct CDR3 sequences, approximately 15% seen once. Input material: PBMCs or a T cell subset sorted from them (not recorded which). The source is an adult woman who had mild COVID-19 (a few samples of this study predate the infection). Cell type and time point are not known.

The genes are TRBV15 and TRBJ2-6, with TRBD1 as a possible D gene (6 bases). Between the trimmed V and J ends, which lost 2 bases and 0 bases, there was a span of 11 bases. Germline lookup yields CDR1 LNHNV and CDR2 YYDKDF (reference sequence). The CDR3 has 17 amino acids. The CDR3 reads CATSRPDSNSGANVLTF. The CDR3 bases are TGTGCCACCAGCAGACCGGACAGCAACTCTGGGGCCAACGTCCTGACTTTC.

The chain combines TRBV5-1 with TRBJ1-1; D call uncertain. The CDR3 covers 16 residues. Germline CDR1 reads SGHRS; CDR2 reads YFSETQ. V gave up 4 bases and J gave up 0 bases, with 16 bases separating them. This chain's CDR3 is CASSPLRAGLNTEAFF. In DNA, the CDR3 is TGCGCCAGCAGCCCTCTGAGGGCAGGACTGAACACTGAAGCTTTCTTT.